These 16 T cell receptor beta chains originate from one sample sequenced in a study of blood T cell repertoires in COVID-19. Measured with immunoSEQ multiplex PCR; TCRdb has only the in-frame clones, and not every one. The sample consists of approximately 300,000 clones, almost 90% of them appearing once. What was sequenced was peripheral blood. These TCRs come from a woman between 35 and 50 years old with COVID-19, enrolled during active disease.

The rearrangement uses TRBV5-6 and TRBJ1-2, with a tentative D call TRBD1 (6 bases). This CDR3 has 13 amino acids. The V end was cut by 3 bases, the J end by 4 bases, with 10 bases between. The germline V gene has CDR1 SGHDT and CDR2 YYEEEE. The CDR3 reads CASSSLDSYGYTF. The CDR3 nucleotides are TGTGCCAGCAGCTCGTTGGACAGCTATGGCTACACCTTC.

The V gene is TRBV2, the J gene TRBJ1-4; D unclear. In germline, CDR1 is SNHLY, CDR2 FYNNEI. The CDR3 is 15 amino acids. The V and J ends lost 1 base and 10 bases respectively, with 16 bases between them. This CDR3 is CASSEDFPGSGKLFF. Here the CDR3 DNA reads TGTGCCAGCAGTGAAGATTTCCCCGGGAGCGGAAAACTGTTTTTT. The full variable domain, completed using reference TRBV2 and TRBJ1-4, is EPEVTQTPSHQVTQMGQEVILRCVPISNHLYFYWYRQILGQKVEFLVSFYNNEISEKSEIFDDQFSVERPDGSNFTLKIRSTKLEDSAMYFCASSEDFPGSGKLFFGSGTQLSVL.

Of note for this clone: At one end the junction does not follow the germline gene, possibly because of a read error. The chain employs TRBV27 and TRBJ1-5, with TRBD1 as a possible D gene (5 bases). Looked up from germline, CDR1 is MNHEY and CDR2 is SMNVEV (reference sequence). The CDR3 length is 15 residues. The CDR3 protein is CVSSFTGQGRQPQHF. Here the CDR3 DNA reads TGTGTCAGCAGTTTCACGGGTCAGGGTCGTCAGCCCCAGCATTTT.

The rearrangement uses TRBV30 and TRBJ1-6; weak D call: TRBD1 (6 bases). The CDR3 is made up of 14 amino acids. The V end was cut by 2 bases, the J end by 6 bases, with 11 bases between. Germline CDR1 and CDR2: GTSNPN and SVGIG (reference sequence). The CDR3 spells CAWSLQGFNSPLHF. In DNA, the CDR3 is TGTGCCTGGAGTTTACAGGGCTTTAATTCACCCCTCCACTTT.

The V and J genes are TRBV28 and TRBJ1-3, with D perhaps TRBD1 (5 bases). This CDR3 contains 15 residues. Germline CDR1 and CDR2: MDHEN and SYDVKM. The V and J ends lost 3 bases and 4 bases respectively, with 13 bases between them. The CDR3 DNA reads TGTGCCAGCAGTTTTCAAGGGGCAGCCGGAAACACCATATATTTT. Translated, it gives CASSFQGAAGNTIYF.

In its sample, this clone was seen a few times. CDR3 amino acids: CASSLQESAGELFF. In DNA, the CDR3 is TGTGCCAGCAGTTTACAAGAGAGCGCCGGGGAGCTGTTTTTT. The V gene is TRBV27, the J gene TRBJ2-2; no clear D. Trimming cost V 2 bases and J 6 bases, with 10 bases left between them. Germline CDR1 reads MNHEY; CDR2 reads SMNVEV (reference sequence). The CDR3 runs 14 residues.

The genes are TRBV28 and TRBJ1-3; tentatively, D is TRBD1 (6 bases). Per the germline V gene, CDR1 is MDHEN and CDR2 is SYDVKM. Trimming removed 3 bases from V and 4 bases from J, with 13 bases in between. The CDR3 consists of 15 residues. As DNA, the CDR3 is TGTGCCAGCAGTTTCCCCCGCAGGGGCGGAAACACCATATATTTT. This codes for CASSFPRRGGNTIYF.

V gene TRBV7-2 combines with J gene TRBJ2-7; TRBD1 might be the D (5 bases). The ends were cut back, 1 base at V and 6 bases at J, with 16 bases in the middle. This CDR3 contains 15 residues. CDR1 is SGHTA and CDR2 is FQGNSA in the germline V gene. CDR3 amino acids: CASSLGLGAQGEQYF. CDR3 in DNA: TGTGCCAGCAGCTTAGGTTTGGGTGCCCAGGGCGAGCAGTACTTC.

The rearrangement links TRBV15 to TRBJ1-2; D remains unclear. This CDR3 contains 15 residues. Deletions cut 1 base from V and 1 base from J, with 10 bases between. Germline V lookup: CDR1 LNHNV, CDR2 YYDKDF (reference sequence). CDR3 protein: CATSRVGSGNYGYTF. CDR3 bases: TGTGCCACCAGCAGAGTCGGGTCGGGTAACTATGGCTACACCTTC.

This CDR3 is CSVSSGYGNTIYF. In DNA, the CDR3 is TGCAGCGTTAGTTCAGGGTACGGAAACACCATATATTTT. V usage is TRBV29-1 and J usage is TRBJ1-3, with a weak D call TRBD1 (5 bases). V lost 5 bases and J 4 bases, leaving 12 bases between the germline ends. CDR3 length: 13 amino acids. Germline V gives CDR1 SQVTM, CDR2 ANQGSEA.

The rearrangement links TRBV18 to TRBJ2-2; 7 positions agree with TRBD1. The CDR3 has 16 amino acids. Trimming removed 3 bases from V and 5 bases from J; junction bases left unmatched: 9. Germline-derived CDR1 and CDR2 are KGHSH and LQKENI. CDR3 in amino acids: CASSPSPGGRTGELFF. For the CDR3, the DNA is TGTGCCAGCTCACCTAGTCCAGGGGGAAGAACCGGGGAGCTGTTTTTT.

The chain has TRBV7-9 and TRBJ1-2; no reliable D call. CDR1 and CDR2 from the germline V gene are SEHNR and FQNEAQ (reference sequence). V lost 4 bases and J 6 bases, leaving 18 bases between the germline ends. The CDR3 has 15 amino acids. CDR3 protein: CASSSLDYGVHGYTF. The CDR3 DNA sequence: TGTGCCAGCAGCTCCCTGGACTACGGCGTGCATGGCTACACCTTC.

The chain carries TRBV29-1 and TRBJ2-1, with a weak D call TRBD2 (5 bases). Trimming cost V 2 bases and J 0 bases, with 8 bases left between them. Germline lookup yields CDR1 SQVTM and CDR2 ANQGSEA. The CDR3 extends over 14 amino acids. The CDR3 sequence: CSVESGNSYNEQFF. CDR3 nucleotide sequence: TGCAGCGTTGAAAGCGGAAACTCCTACAATGAGCAGTTCTTC.

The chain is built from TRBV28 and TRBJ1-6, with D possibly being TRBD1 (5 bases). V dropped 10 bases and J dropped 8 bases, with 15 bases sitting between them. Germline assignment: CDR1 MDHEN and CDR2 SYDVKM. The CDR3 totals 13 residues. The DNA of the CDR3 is TGTGCCACCGGGGGACTAAGGGATTCACCCCTCCACTTT. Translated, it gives CATGGLRDSPLHF.

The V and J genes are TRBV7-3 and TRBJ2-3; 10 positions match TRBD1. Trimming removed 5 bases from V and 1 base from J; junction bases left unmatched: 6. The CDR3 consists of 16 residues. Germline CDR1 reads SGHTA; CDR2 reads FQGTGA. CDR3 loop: CASSRGTGVGTDTQYF. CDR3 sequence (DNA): TGTGCCAGCAGCCGCGGGACAGGGGTTGGCACAGATACGCAGTATTTT.

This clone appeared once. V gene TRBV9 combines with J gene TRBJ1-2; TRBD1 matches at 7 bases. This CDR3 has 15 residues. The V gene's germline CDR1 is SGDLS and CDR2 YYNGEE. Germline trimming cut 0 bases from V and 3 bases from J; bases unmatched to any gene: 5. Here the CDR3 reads CASSVALGTDYGYTF. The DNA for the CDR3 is TGTGCCAGCAGCGTAGCTTTGGGGACAGACTATGGCTACACCTTC.